What follows describes a single TCR beta chain. The target antigen is unknown. Sequencing was performed with immunoSEQ multiplex PCR; in TCRdb, only in-frame clones are kept and a portion is missing. This table holds approximately 77,000 clones, over 75% found once. The CDR3 loop spans 15 amino acids. Trimming at V came to 4 bases and at J to 4 bases, leaving 2 bases not matched to a gene. Germline lookup yields CDR1 SGHTA and CDR2 FQGNSA. This record comes from a study of T cell responses to AZD1222 COVID-19 vaccine. Broader study findings: Repertoires were collected only later (after the peak T cell response had occurred). Regions 160-218 and 743-854 held dominance among vaccine-associated CD4 TCRs, which spanned spike. Spike-specific TCR repertoires showed rising breadth and depth after two AZD1222 doses.

Sample: peripheral blood, taken 28 days after the second AZD1222 dose. The receptor comes from an adult who received the AZD1222 COVID-19 vaccine. The V gene is TRBV7-2, the J gene TRBJ2-7; TRBD2 matches at 15 bases. CDR3 loop: CASSSGLAGGYEQYF. The CDR3, as DNA: TGTGCCAGCAGCTCCGGACTAGCGGGAGGGTACGAGCAGTACTTC. The full variable domain, in which reference TRBV7-2 and TRBJ2-7 provide the parts outside the CDR3, is GAGVSQSPSNKVTEKGKDVELRCDPISGHTALYWYRQSLGQGLEFLIYFQGNSAPDKSGLPSDRFSAERTGGSVSTLTIQRTQQEDSAVYLCASSSGLAGGYEQYFGPGTRLTVT.